This paragraph covers one T cell receptor beta chain sequence. The antigen remains unidentified. Germline V gene lookup returns CDR1 LGHDT and CDR2 YNNKEL (reference sequence). The ends were cut back, 4 bases at V and 8 bases at J, with 18 bases in the middle. The CDR3 extends over 15 amino acids. The data were obtained in a study of T-cell memory formation after mild COVID-19. Findings and caveats of the study: Detection of some responders pre-infection suggested pre-existing cross-reactive memory T cells participated.

TCRdb re-called the 5' RACE reads with MiXCR, one entry per CDR3 protein. This sample has around 150,000 distinct CDR3 sequences, with approximately 10% found just once. The TCR was taken from a young man who had mild COVID-19 (a few samples of this study predate the infection). Cell type and time point are not known. Sequencing used PBMCs or a T cell subset sorted from them (not recorded which). The chain carries TRBV3-1 and TRBJ1-5; D is undetermined. This CDR3 reads CASSPWERFGEPQHF. The CDR3 DNA reads TGTGCCAGCAGCCCGTGGGAGCGATTTGGGGAGCCCCAGCATTTT. Based on the CDR3 plus reference TRBV3-1 and TRBJ1-5, the full variable domain is DTAVSQTPKYLVTQMGNDKSIKCEQNLGHDTMYWYKQDSKKFLKIMFSYNNKELIINETVPNRFSPKSPDKAHLNLHINSLELGDSAVYFCASSPWERFGEPQHFGDGTRLSIL.